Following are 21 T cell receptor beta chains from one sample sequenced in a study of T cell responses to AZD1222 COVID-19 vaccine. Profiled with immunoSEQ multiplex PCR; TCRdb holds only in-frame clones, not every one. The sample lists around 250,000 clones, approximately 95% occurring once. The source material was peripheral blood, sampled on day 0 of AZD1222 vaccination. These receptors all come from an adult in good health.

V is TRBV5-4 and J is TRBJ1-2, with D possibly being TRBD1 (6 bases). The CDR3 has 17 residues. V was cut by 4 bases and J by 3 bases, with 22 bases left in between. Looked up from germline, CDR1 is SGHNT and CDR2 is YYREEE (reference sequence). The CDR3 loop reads CASSPRGGGRGDYGYTF. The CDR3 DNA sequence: TGTGCCAGCAGCCCCCGTGGTGGGGGGCGGGGGGACTATGGCTACACCTTC.

In DNA form, the CDR3 reads TGTGCCAGCTCACGCCAGACCGGGGAGCTGTTTTTT. Amino acids: CASSRQTGELFF. The genes are TRBV18 and TRBJ2-2; D gene unclear. This CDR3 contains 12 residues. V was clipped by 4 bases and J by 5 bases, with 5 bases between them. Germline V gene lookup returns CDR1 KGHSH and CDR2 LQKENI.

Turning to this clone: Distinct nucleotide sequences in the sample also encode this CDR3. CDR3: CASSYGHLNTEAFF. Here the CDR3 DNA reads TGTGCCAGCAGTTACGGGCACCTCAACACTGAAGCTTTCTTT. The chain recombines TRBV6-5 with TRBJ1-1, with unresolved D. Trimming left V 2 bases short and J 2 bases short, with 9 bases between. From germline, CDR1 is MNHEY and CDR2 SVGAGI. CDR3 length: 14 residues.

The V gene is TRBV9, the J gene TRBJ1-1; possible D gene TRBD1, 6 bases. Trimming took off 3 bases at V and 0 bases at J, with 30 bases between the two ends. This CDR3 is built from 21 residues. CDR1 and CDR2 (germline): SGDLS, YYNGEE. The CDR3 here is CASSEVVPEGDTPSMNTEAFF. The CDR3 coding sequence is TGTGCCAGCAGCGAGGTAGTGCCGGAAGGGGACACCCCCTCCATGAACACTGAAGCTTTCTTT.

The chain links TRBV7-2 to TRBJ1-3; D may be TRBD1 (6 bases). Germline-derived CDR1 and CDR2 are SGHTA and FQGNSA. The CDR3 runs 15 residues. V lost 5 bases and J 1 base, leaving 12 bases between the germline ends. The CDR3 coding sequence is TGTGCCAGCAGCGGTGGGAGGGGGTCTGGAAACACCATATATTTT. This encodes CASSGGRGSGNTIYF.

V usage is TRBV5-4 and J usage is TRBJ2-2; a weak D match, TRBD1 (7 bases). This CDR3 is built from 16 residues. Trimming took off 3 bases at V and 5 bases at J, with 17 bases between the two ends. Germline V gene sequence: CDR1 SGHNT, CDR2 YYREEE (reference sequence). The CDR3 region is CASSSRGRGETGELFF. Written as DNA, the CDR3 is TGTGCCAGCAGCTCGAGGGGGCGCGGGGAGACCGGGGAGCTGTTTTTT.

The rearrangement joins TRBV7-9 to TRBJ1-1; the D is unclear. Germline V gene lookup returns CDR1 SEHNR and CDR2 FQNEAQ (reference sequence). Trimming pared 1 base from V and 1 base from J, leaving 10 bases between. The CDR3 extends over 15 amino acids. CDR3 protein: CASSLVGRSNTEAFF. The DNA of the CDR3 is TGTGCCAGCAGCTTAGTCGGCCGATCGAACACTGAAGCTTTCTTT.

CDR3 protein: CASSILAADTQYF. The DNA of the CDR3 is TGTGCCAGTAGTATCCTAGCAGCAGATACGCAGTATTTT. This sequence joins TRBV19 and TRBJ2-3; maybe TRBD2 (5 bases). Trimming removed 3 bases at V and 4 bases at J, with 8 bases between. Germline V gene data show CDR1 as LNHDA and CDR2 as SQIVND (reference sequence). The CDR3 runs to 13 residues.

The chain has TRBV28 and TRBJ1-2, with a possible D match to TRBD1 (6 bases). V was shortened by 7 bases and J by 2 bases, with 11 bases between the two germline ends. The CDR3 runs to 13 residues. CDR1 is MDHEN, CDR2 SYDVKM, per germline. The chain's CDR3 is CASTRGRNYGYTF. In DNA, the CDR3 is TGTGCCAGCACCAGGGGCAGGAACTATGGCTACACCTTC.

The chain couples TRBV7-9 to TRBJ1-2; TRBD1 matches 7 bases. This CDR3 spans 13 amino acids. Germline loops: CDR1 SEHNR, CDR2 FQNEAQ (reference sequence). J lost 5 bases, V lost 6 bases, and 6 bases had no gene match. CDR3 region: CASRWDSGYGYTF. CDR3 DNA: TGTGCCAGCAGATGGGACAGCGGGTATGGCTACACCTTC.

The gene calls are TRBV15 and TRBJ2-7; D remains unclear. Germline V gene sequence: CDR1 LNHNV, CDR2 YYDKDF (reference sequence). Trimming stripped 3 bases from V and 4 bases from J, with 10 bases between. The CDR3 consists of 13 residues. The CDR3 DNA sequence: TGTGCCACCAGCAGCTCGGTACGGTACGAGCAGTACTTC. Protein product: CATSSSVRYEQYF.

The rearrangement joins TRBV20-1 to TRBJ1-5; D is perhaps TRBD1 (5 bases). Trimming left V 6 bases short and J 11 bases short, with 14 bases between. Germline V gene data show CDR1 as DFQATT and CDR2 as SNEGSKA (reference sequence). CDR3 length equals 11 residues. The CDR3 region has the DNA TGCAGTGCCCCGGGTCTGGGGGCCCAGCATTTT. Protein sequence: CSAPGLGAQHF.

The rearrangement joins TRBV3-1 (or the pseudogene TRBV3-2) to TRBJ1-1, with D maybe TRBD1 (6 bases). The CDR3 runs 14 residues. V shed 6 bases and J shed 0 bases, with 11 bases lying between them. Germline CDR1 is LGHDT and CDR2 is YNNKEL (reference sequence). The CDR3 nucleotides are TGTGCCAGCAGAGAGACAGGCATGAACACTGAAGCTTTCTTT. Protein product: CASRETGMNTEAFF.

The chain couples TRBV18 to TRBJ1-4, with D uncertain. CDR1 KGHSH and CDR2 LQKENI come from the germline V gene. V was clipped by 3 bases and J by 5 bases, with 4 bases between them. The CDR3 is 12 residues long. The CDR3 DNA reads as TGTGCCAGCTCACCGCCAAATGAAAAACTGTTTTTT. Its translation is CASSPPNEKLFF.

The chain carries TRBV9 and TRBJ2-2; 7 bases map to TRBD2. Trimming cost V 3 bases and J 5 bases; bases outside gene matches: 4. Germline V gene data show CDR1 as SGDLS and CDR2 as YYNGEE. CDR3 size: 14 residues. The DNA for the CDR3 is TGTGCCAGCAGCGAGGGGAGGGGAACCGGGGAGCTGTTTTTT. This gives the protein CASSEGRGTGELFF.

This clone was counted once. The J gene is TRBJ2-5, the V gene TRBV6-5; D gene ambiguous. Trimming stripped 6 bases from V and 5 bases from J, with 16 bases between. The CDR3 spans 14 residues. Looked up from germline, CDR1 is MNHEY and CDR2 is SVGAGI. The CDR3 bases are TGTGCCAGCAGAAAATCGACGGGTTTGGAGACCCAGTACTTC. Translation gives CASRKSTGLETQYF.

CDR3 amino acids: CASGLAGGNEQFF. For the CDR3, the DNA is TGTGCCTCGGGACTAGCGGGAGGGAATGAGCAGTTCTTC. This chain joins TRBV28 and TRBJ2-1, with 16 bases identical to TRBD2. The junction had 2 bases not matched to a gene; V was cut back by 11 bases and J by 7 bases. The CDR3 is made up of 13 amino acids. CDR1 and CDR2 (germline): MDHEN, SYDVKM.

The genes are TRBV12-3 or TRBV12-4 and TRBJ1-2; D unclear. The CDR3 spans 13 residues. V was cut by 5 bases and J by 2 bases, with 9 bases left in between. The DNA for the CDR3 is TGTGCCAGCAGTCTCCAGGCCAACTATGGCTACACCTTC. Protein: CASSLQANYGYTF.

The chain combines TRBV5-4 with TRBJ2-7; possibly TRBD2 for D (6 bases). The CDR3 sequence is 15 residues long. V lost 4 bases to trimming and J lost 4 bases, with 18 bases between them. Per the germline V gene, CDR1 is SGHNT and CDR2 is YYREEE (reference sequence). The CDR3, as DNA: TGTGCCAGCAGCCGTACTAGCCCTGAGGCTTACGAGCAGTACTTC. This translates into CASSRTSPEAYEQYF.

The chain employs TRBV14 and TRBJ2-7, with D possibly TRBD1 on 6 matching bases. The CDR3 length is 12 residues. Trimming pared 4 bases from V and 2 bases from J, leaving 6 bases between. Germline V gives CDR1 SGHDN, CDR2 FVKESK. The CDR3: CASSRQAYEQYF. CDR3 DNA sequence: TGTGCCAGCAGCCGACAGGCCTACGAGCAGTACTTC.

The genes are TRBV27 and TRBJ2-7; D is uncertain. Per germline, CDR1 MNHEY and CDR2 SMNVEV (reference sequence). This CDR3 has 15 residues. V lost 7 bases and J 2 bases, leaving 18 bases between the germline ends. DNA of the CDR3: TGTGCCAGCACCCAAGGTACTCGGCCTGCCTACGAGCAGTACTTC. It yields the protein CASTQGTRPAYEQYF.